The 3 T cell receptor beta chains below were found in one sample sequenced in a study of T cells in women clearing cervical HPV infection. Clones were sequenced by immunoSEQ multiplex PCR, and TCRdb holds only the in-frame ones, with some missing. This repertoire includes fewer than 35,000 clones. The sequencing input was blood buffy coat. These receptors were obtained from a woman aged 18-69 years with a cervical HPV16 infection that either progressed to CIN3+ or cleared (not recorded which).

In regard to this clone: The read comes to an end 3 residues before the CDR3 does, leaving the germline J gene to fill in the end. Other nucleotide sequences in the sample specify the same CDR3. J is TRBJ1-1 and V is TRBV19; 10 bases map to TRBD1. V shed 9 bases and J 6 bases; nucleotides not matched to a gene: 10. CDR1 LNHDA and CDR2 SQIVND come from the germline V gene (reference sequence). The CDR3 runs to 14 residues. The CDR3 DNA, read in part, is TGTGCCAGCCTTAGGGACAGGGGCGTTTCTGAA. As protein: CASLRDRGVSE. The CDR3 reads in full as CASLRDRGVSEAFF.

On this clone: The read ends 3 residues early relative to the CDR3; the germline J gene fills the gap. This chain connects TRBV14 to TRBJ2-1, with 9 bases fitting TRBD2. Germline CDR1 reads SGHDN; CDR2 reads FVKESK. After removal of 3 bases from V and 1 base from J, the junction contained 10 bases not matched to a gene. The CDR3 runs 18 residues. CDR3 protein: CASSHSPGLAISYNEQFF. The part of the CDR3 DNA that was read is TGTGCCAGCAGCCACTCCCCGGGACTAGCTATTTCCTACAATGAG.

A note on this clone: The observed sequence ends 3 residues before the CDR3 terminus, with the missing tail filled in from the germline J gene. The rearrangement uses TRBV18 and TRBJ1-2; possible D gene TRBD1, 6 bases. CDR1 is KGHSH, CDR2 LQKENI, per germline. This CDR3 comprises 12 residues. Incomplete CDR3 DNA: TGTGCCAGCGGAAGCCGGGGGGGCGAC. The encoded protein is CASGSRGGD. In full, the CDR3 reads CASGSRGGDYTF.